These 21 T cell receptor beta chains share one sample of origin, sequenced in a study of shared clonotypes between healthy human individuals (dated by TCRdb to between 2020 and 2021). Library creation used the immunoSEQ multiplex PCR assay. TCRdb re-hosts the immuneACCESS table, in-frame sequences only. Its copies lack some clones; in the studies checked, an unresolved V gene accounts for under half of them, and the cause for the rest is not known. Recorded for this sample are some 2.3 million clones; 93% of them occurred a single time. Under 0.45% of the sample is held by the ten biggest clonotypes. Specimen: naive CD4+ T cells from PBMCs. According to the study, the label for this sample's cell subset or site signals: CD45RA+ positively selected. The source is a man aged 18 to 29 in good health. Some clones in this sample may be carry-over from other donors' samples.

The rearrangement uses TRBV28 and TRBJ1-6, with TRBD1 matching 8 bases. The germline CDR1 and CDR2 sequences are MDHEN and SYDVKM. This CDR3 has 15 amino acids. V was pared by 2 bases and J by 9 bases, with 6 bases of the junction left unmatched. This chain's CDR3 is CASSLPQGASSPLHF. Here the CDR3 DNA reads TGTGCCAGCAGTTTACCGCAGGGGGCAAGTTCACCCCTCCACTTT.

The chain couples TRBV18 to TRBJ2-2; D remains ambiguous. The V gene lost 3 bases and the J gene lost 2 bases, with 7 bases spanning the gap. Looked up from germline, CDR1 is KGHSH and CDR2 is LQKENI. CDR3 length: 14 amino acids. In DNA form, the CDR3 reads TGTGCCAGCTCACCTTCCATAAACACCGGGGAGCTGTTTTTT. This gives the protein CASSPSINTGELFF.

About this clone itself: Other DNA sequences in the sample encode the same CDR3. The chain carries TRBV20-1 and TRBJ1-1; D is uncertain. Per the germline V gene, CDR1 is DFQATT and CDR2 is SNEGSKA (reference sequence). This CDR3 has 10 residues. V lost 6 bases to trimming and J lost 2 bases, with 4 bases between them. CDR3 residues: CSARNTEAFF. The CDR3 DNA reads as TGCAGTGCGAGAAACACTGAAGCTTTCTTT.

CDR3 amino acids: CASSTRLAGDLDTQYF. CDR3 coding DNA: TGTGCCAGCAGCACTCGCCTAGCGGGAGACTTGGATACGCAGTATTTT. The J gene is TRBJ2-3, the V gene TRBV5-4; 10 positions match TRBD2. Germline CDR1 is SGHNT and CDR2 is YYREEE (reference sequence). Trimming cost V 4 bases and J 6 bases; bases outside gene matches: 11. The CDR3 is 16 residues long.

A note on this clone: One junction end does not reproduce the germline sequence, and a read error may be involved. The chain employs TRBV28 and TRBJ1-5; a possible D gene is TRBD1 (6 bases). CDR3 size: 16 residues. Per the germline V gene, CDR1 is MDHEN and CDR2 is SYDVKM. The CDR3 nucleotides are TGTGCCAGCCCACCCTCACAGGGTATCAGCAACCAGCCCCAGCATTTT. Its translation is CASPPSQGISNQPQHF.

The chain links TRBV10-3 to TRBJ2-6; 8 bases are a match to TRBD2. CDR3 length: 18 amino acids. V lost 3 bases and J lost 4; bases outside the gene matches: 11. Germline loops: CDR1 ENHRY, CDR2 SYGVKD. The CDR3 loop reads CAISDRGGEASGANVLTF. CDR3 nucleotides: TGTGCCATCAGTGACCGGGGGGGCGAGGCGTCAGGGGCCAACGTCCTGACTTTC.

This clone was counted a single time. The chain carries TRBV4-2 and TRBJ2-6, with TRBD1 matching 7 bases. The V and J ends lost 4 bases and 0 bases, in that order; junction bases with no gene match: 9. The CDR3 covers 18 residues. CDR1 and CDR2 (germline): LGHNA, YNFKEQ. This CDR3 is CASSLTGDTTSGANVLTF. Written as DNA, the CDR3 is TGTGCCAGCAGCCTCACAGGGGATACCACCTCTGGGGCCAACGTCCTGACTTTC.

This clone occurred once. The gene calls are TRBV28 and TRBJ1-1, with 8 bases matching TRBD1. The CDR3 is 16 amino acids. Germline V gene data show CDR1 as MDHEN and CDR2 as SYDVKM. After removal of 4 bases from V and 10 bases from J, the junction contained 17 bases not matched to a gene. The CDR3 region has the DNA TGTGCCAGCAGTTCTCGGAGGGACAGGAGGGTGGTTGGAGCTTTCTTT. Its translation is CASSSRRDRRVVGAFF.

This chain joins TRBV14 and TRBJ2-3; perhaps TRBD2 as D (5 bases). The CDR3 is 13 amino acids. Germline-derived CDR1 and CDR2 are SGHDN and FVKESK. Trimming removed 2 bases from V and 4 bases from J, with 7 bases in between. CDR3 sequence: CASSQMGADTQYF. In DNA form, the CDR3 reads TGTGCCAGCAGCCAAATGGGAGCAGATACGCAGTATTTT.

Details on this clone: Different DNA sequences within this sample yield the same CDR3. V is TRBV9 and J is TRBJ2-7; 8 bases align to TRBD1. Trimming removed 4 bases from V and 3 bases from J; junction bases left unmatched: 3. Germline V lookup: CDR1 SGDLS, CDR2 YYNGEE. This CDR3 spans 13 amino acids. CDR3 protein: CASSLGQGYEQYF. The CDR3 bases are TGTGCCAGCAGCCTCGGACAGGGCTACGAGCAGTACTTC.

V and J are TRBV10-1 and TRBJ2-1, with 14 bases lining up with TRBD2. This CDR3 has 15 amino acids. V gave up 2 bases and J gave up 8 bases; unmatched junction bases: 2. Germline lookup yields CDR1 WNHNN and CDR2 SYGVQD (reference sequence). CDR3 amino acids: CASSEGLAGGDEQFF. The DNA of the CDR3 is TGCGCCAGCAGTGAGGGACTAGCGGGAGGTGATGAGCAGTTCTTC.

This chain connects TRBV11-1 to TRBJ2-1; no clear D. V was trimmed by 5 bases and J by 4 bases, leaving 15 bases between them. Germline V CDR1 and CDR2: SGHAT, FQDESV (reference sequence). The CDR3 contains 15 residues. In DNA form, the CDR3 reads TGTGCCAGCAGCCGTACGGTTATAGGGTACAATGAGCAGTTCTTC. Amino acid sequence: CASSRTVIGYNEQFF.

The gene calls are TRBV5-1 and TRBJ2-3; D remains unclear. The CDR3 spans 13 residues. Trimming removed 0 bases from V and 4 bases from J, with 6 bases in between. The germline V gene has CDR1 SGHRS and CDR2 YFSETQ. CDR3 coding DNA: TGCGCCAGCAGCTTGGCTTCGGCAGATACGCAGTATTTT. This sequence encodes CASSLASADTQYF.

CDR3 sequence: CASTLDPSFGEKLFF. The CDR3 nucleotides read TGCGCCAGCACCCTAGACCCCAGCTTCGGCGAAAAACTGTTTTTT. V and J are TRBV5-1 and TRBJ1-4, with D unclear. Germline V gene data show CDR1 as SGHRS and CDR2 as YFSETQ. V lost 6 bases, J lost 8 bases, and 20 bases lay in between. This CDR3 is built from 15 residues.

This chain connects TRBV7-9 to TRBJ1-5; possibly TRBD1 for D (6 bases). V was clipped by 5 bases and J by 5 bases, with 10 bases between them. The length of the CDR3 is 13 residues. The V gene's germline CDR1 is SEHNR and CDR2 FQNEAQ (reference sequence). CDR3 protein: CASSPQGYQPQHF. CDR3 coding DNA: TGTGCCAGCAGCCCACAGGGTTATCAGCCCCAGCATTTT.

Points on this clone: Other DNA sequences of this sample code for an identical CDR3. V gene TRBV28 combines with J gene TRBJ2-1, with unresolved D. Trimming took 4 bases from V and 1 from J, leaving 2 bases between them. Germline V gives CDR1 MDHEN, CDR2 SYDVKM. The CDR3 extends over 12 amino acids. CDR3 sequence: CASSWSYNEQFF. The CDR3 nucleotides are TGTGCCAGCAGTTGGTCCTACAATGAGCAGTTCTTC.

This sequence joins TRBV28 and TRBJ1-5; TRBD1 matches at 8 bases. Germline V CDR1 and CDR2: MDHEN, SYDVKM. The CDR3 covers 16 residues. V shed 7 bases, J shed 3 bases, and the junction held 11 bases outside the gene matches. CDR3 bases: TGTGCCAGCACGCCTTCCCGGGACAGGCTCAATCAGCCCCAGCATTTT. Protein sequence: CASTPSRDRLNQPQHF.

The rearrangement uses TRBV13 and TRBJ2-1; 8 bases align to TRBD2. CDR1 is PRHDT and CDR2 is FYEKMQ in the germline V gene (reference sequence). The CDR3 length is 16 residues. J was trimmed by 3 bases and V by 6 bases; bases with no gene match: 10. CDR3 region: CASSLYEREHYNEQFF. The CDR3 DNA sequence: TGTGCCAGCAGTTTATATGAGCGGGAGCACTACAATGAGCAGTTCTTC.

The chain employs TRBV25-1 and TRBJ2-1; D may match TRBD1 or TRBD2 (5 bases each). CDR1 is MGHDK, CDR2 SYGVNS, per germline. V lost 5 bases, J lost 7 bases, and 12 bases lay in between. The CDR3 totals 13 residues. This chain's CDR3 is CASSRGARNEQFF. The CDR3 DNA reads TGTGCCAGCAGTCGAGGGGCGCGTAATGAGCAGTTCTTC.

This chain joins TRBV2 and TRBJ2-7, with a tentative D call TRBD1 (6 bases). V dropped 9 bases and J dropped 2 bases, with 17 bases sitting between them. CDR1 SNHLY and CDR2 FYNNEI come from the germline V gene. This CDR3 is 14 amino acids long. For the CDR3, the DNA is TGTGCCAGACAGGGTGAGGATATCCCCTACGAGCAGTACTTC. Amino acids: CARQGEDIPYEQYF. Supplemented by reference TRBV2 and TRBJ2-7, the full variable domain reads EPEVTQTPSHQVTQMGQEVILRCVPISNHLYFYWYRQILGQKVEFLVSFYNNEISEKSEIFDDQFSVERPDGSNFTLKIRSTKLEDSAMYFCARQGEDIPYEQYFGPGTRLTVT.

The chain uses TRBV28 and TRBJ2-3, with D maybe TRBD1 (5 bases). Germline CDR1 reads MDHEN; CDR2 reads SYDVKM. With 6 bases removed from V and 0 bases from J, the gap between germline ends came to 13 bases. The CDR3 is 15 amino acids. CDR3 nucleotides: TGTGCCAGCAGGGAGCAGACAGCCAGCACAGATACGCAGTATTTT. This encodes CASREQTASTDTQYF.